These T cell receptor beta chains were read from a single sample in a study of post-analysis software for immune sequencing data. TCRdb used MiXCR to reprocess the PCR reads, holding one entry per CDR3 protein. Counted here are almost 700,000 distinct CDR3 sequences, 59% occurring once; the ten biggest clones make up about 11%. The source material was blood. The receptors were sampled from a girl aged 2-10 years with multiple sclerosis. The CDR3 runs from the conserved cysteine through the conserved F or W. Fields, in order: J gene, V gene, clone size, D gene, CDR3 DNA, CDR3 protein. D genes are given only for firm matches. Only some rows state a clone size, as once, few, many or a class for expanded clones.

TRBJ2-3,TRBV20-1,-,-,TGCAGTGCCCAAACCCCCTCGATAAGCACAGATACGCAGTATTTT,CSAQTPSISTDTQYF
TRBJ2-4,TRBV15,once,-,TGTGCCACCAGCAGAAGGAACATTCAGTACTTC,CATSRRNIQYF
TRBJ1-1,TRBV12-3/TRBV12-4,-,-,TGTGCCAGCAGTTTTCCCCCCAGGGGTTACACTGAAGCTTTCTTT,CASSFPPRGYTEAFF
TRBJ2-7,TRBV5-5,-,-,TGTGCCAGCAGTGGTCCAGGGAGTGCATCCTACGAGCAGTACTTC,CASSGPGSASYEQYF
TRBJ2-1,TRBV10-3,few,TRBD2,TGTGCCACCACTAGCGGGGGTCCCAATGAGCAGTTCTTC,CATTSGGPNEQFF
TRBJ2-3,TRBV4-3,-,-,TGCGCCAGCAGCCAAGATCGTGAAGCAGATACGCAGTATTTT,CASSQDREADTQYF
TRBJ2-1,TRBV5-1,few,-,TGCGCCAGCAGCTTGGAACTTCGTGGGAATGAGCAGTTCTTC,CASSLELRGNEQFF
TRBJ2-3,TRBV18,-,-,TGTGCCAGCTCACCCCTCGGGCCCGGGGCCCTATCTAGCACAGATACGCAGTATTTT,CASSPLGPGALSSTDTQYF
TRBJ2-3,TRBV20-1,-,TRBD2,TGCAGTGCTAGAGAGGGACTAGCGGGAGCCTCGGGGACAGATACGCAGTATTTT,CSAREGLAGASGTDTQYF
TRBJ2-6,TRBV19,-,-,TGTGCCAGTAGTAAAGAGAGCTCTGGGGCCAACGTCCTGACTTTC,CASSKESSGANVLTF
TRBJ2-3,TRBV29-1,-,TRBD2,TGCAGCGTTGAACGGCTAGCGGGGAGCACAGATACGCAGTATTTT,CSVERLAGSTDTQYF
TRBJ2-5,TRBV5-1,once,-,TGCGCCAGCAGCTTGAGGGGCGAGAATAGAGGGGAGACCCAGTACTTC,CASSLRGENRGETQYF
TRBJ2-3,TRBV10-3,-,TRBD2,TGTGCCATCAGACCCTTAGCGGGAGGGGGAACAGATACGCAGTATTTT,CAIRPLAGGGTDTQYF
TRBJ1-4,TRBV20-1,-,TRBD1,TGCAGTGCTAGCGGGACAGGGAGTGAAAAACTGTTTTTT,CSASGTGSEKLFF
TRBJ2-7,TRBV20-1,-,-,TGCAGTGCTAGAGTGATACAGGGCCACGAGCAGTACTTC,CSARVIQGHEQYF
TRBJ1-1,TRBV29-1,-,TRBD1,TGCAGCGTTGGGGTACAGGGGGAAAGAACTGAAGCTTTCTTT,CSVGVQGERTEAFF
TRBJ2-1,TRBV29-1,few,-,TGCAGCGTTGACGGGGCAGGGCTAGCAGAGCAGTTCTTC,CSVDGAGLAEQFF
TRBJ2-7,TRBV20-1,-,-,TGCAGTGCTAGTCCTTGGGGCTTGGGTGGCGAGCAGTACTTC,CSASPWGLGGEQYF
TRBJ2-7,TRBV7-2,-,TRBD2,TGTGCCAGCAGCTTAAACCGGGAGGCGCCCTACGAGCAGTACTTC,CASSLNREAPYEQYF
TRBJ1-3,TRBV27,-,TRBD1,TGTGCCAGCAGTCCGCTCACAGGGGAGGACACCATATATTTT,CASSPLTGEDTIYF
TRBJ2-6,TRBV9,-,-,TGTGCCAGCAGCGTAGTTGAGGGGGCCAACGTCCTGACTTTC,CASSVVEGANVLTF
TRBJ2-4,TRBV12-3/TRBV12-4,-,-,TGTGCCAGCACCATACGGGACTTACTAGCCAAAAACATTCAGTACTTC,CASTIRDLLAKNIQYF
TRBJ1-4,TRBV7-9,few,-,TGTGCCAGCAGCTTCTCGTTTTGGGGTGACTCAACTAATGAAAAACTGTTTTTT,CASSFSFWGDSTNEKLFF
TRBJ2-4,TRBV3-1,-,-,TGTGCCAGCAGCCAAATTAGCGTAGGGAAAAACATTCAGTACTTC,CASSQISVGKNIQYF
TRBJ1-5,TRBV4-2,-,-,TGTGCCAGTCCCGAAGGACCTAACCCTAGCAATCAGCCCCAGCATTTT,CASPEGPNPSNQPQHF
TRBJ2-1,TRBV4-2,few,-,TGTGCCAGCAGCCCTTCTTCGGGCAATGAGCAGTTCTTC,CASSPSSGNEQFF
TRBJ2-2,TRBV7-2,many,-,TGTGCCAGCAGCTTAGCGGGGGGCACCGGGGAGCTGTTTTTT,CASSLAGGTGELFF
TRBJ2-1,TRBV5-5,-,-,TGTGCCAGCAGACAAGGACAGTCTTACAATGAGCAGTTCTTC,CASRQGQSYNEQFF
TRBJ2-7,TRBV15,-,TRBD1,TGTGCCACCAGCAGAGGTGGGGACAGGACGAACGAGCAGTACTTC,CATSRGGDRTNEQYF
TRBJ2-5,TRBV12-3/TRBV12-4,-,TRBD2,TGTGCCAGCAGTTTTTCCGCGACTAGCGGGGAGACCCAGTACTTC,CASSFSATSGETQYF
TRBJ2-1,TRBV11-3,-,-,TGTGCCAGCAGCCCCCCGACCGGGACCATTTTGGGCAATGAGCAGTTCTTC,CASSPPTGTILGNEQFF
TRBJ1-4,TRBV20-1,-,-,TGCAGTGCTGGCTCAGGGATGGGGGAAAAACTGTTTTTT,CSAGSGMGEKLFF
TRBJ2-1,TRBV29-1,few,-,TGCAGCGTTGAAGGCAGGGGACCCTACAATGAGCAGTTCTTC,CSVEGRGPYNEQFF
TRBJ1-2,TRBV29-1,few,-,TGCAGCGTGATGGGGGGCGAGGAAAGGAATGGCTACACCTTC,CSVMGGEERNGYTF
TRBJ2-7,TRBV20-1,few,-,TGCAGTGCTAGAGATCCCTTTTCCTACGAGCAGTACTTC,CSARDPFSYEQYF
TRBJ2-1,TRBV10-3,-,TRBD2,TGTGCCATCAGCGTCCCGGGACTAGCGGGAGGAAATGAGCAGTTCTTC,CAISVPGLAGGNEQFF
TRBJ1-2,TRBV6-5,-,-,TGTGCCAGCAGTACTGGGGCCGGAGGAGGCTACACCTTC,CASSTGAGGGYTF
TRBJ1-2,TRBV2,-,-,TGTGCCAGCAGTGACAGGACGGGAAATCATGGCTACACCTTC,CASSDRTGNHGYTF
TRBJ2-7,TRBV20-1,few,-,TGCAGTGCTAGTCCAGGGGGGGATTACGAGCAGTACTTC,CSASPGGDYEQYF
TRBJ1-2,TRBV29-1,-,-,TGCAGCGTTGAGGATGGCTACACCTTC,CSVEDGYTF
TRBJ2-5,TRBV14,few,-,TGTGCCAGCAGCCAAGAGAGGTCTGTCGAGACCCAGTACTTC,CASSQERSVETQYF
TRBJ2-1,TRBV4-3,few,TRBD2,TGCGCCAGCAGCCTCAATAAGGGAGGGCATGAGCAGTTCTTC,CASSLNKGGHEQFF
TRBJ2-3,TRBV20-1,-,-,TGCAGTGCTAGTTTGGCAGATACGCAGTATTTT,CSASLADTQYF
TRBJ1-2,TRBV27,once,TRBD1,TGTGCCAGCAGTTTTAGGCGGACAGGGGGGAATCCTTATGGCTACACCTTC,CASSFRRTGGNPYGYTF
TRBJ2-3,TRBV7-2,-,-,TGTGCCAGCAGCTTAGGGGTACGGGGGATTGTGACAGATACGCAGTATTTT,CASSLGVRGIVTDTQYF
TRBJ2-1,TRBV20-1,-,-,TGCAGTGCTTTACGGCCAGCGGACTCCTACAATGAGCAGTTCTTC,CSALRPADSYNEQFF
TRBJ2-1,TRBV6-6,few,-,TGTGCCAGCAGTAAGACTAGACAACCTCAGGATGAGCAGTTCTTC,CASSKTRQPQDEQFF
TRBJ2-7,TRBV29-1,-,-,TGCAGCGTGCGGTCCAGCGGCCAGGGCGAGCAGTACTTC,CSVRSSGQGEQYF
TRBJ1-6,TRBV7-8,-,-,TGTGCCAGCACCACCAGGGGAGATGGATCACCCCTCCACTTT,CASTTRGDGSPLHF
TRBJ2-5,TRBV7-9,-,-,TGTGCCAGCAGCGCTTACAGGGAAGAGACCCAGTACTTC,CASSAYREETQYF
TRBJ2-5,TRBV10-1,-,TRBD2,TGCGCCAGCAGTGAAGCAGGGACTAGGCAGACCCAGTACTTC,CASSEAGTRQTQYF
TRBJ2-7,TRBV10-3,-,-,TGTGCCATCAGTGAGTCGAACCTTGGCGGCGCCTACGAGCAGTACTTC,CAISESNLGGAYEQYF
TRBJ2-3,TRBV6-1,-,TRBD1,TGTGCCAGCGGGGACAGGGGAGGGACAGATACGCAGTATTTT,CASGDRGGTDTQYF
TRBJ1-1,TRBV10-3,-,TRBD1,TGTGCCAGCGACCCCCGTGGACAGGGGGCTGGGGGAACCACTGAAGCTTTCTTT,CASDPRGQGAGGTTEAFF